This TCR beta chain was identified in a study of memory CD4+ T cells and cytomegalovirus serostatus. Whole-study context: Of the healthy Belgian adults, 9 or 10 were CMV seropositive and about 24 seronegative.

V gave up 4 bases and J gave up 2 bases; unmatched junction bases: 11. The length of the CDR3 is 16 residues. Looked up from germline, CDR1 is SGHRS and CDR2 is YFSETQ. Single viable CD3+CD4+CD8-CD45RO+ cells were sorted as the memory CD4+ T cells. Serum IgG to CMV pp150, pp28, p38 and p52 defined serostatus. CD4+ T cells were isolated by positive magnetic selection. Produced via immunoSEQ multiplex PCR; TCRdb's table is partial and in-frame only. This sample has tens of thousands of clones, with approximately 80% found just once. A remark on this clone: Its specificity is unknown.

General study findings and limits: A US-trained random forest predicted CMV serostatus with median AUC around 0.93.

The genes are TRBV5-1 and TRBJ2-5; 7 bases align to TRBD2. The receptor was derived from an adult in good health and CMV-seropositive. The sample consisted of memory CD4+ T cells from blood. The CDR3 DNA is TGCGCCAGCAGCGGGGGGGGTAGCGGACTTCAAGAGACCCAGTACTTC. Its protein is CASSGGGSGLQETQYF.